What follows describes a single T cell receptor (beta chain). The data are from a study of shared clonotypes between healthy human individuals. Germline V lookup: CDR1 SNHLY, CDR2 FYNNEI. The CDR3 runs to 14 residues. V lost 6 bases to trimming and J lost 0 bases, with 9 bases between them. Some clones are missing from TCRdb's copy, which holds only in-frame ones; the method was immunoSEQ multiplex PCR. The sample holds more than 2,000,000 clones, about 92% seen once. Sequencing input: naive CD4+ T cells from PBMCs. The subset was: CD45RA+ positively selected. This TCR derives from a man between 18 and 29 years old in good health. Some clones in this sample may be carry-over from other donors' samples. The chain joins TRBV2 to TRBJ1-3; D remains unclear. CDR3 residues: CASSRETSGNTIYF. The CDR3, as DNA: TGTGCCAGCAGCAGAGAGACCTCTGGAAACACCATATATTTT.